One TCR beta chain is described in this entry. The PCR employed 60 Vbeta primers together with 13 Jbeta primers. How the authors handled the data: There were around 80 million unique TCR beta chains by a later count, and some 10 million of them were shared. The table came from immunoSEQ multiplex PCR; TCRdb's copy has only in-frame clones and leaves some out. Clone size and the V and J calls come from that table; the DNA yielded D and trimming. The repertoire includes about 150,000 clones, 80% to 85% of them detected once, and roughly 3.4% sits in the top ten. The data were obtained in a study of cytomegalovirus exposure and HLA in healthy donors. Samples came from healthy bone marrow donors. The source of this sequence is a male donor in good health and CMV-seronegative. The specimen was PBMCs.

CDR3 loop: CASSLGGKAYGYTF. CDR3 coding DNA: TGTGCCAGCAGCCTGGGAGGGAAGGCCTATGGCTACACCTTC. The chain combines TRBV5-4 with TRBJ1-2; D gene ambiguous. Trimming shortened V by 4 bases and J by 4 bases, and 14 bases separated the two germline ends. Germline V gene lookup returns CDR1 SGHNT and CDR2 YYREEE (reference sequence). This CDR3 is built from 14 residues.